The T cell receptor beta chain under discussion was sequenced for a study of T cells in Graves' hyperthyroidism and ophthalmopathy. As for the study in general: It was at initial diagnosis, before any treatment, that peripheral blood was collected.

It was roughly 10 ml of fresh peripheral blood that supplied the PBMCs. In this sample, this clonotype turned up many times. TCR beta CDR3 region amplification was performed from RNA transcripts. RT-PCR in the first round (using the HTBI primer set) targeted the TCR CDR3. MiXCR was run by TCRdb on the multiplex PCR reads, yielding one entry per CDR3 protein. This table holds fewer than 250,000 distinct CDR3 sequences, approximately 25% found once. The germline gives CDR1 SGHTA, CDR2 FQGNSA. V was clipped by 5 bases and J by 7 bases, with 11 bases between them. The CDR3 extends over 13 amino acids. The sample comprised blood. The V and J genes are TRBV7-2 and TRBJ2-2, with D hard to call. This clonotype was obtained from a woman aged 40-49 years with Graves' ophthalmopathy. CDR3 sequence: CASSTRASGELFF. DNA of the CDR3: TGTGCCAGCAGCACTCGTGCCAGCGGGGAGCTGTTTTTT.